The rows below give T cell receptor beta chains drawn from one sample of a study of blood T cell repertoires in COVID-19. Sequencing used immunoSEQ multiplex PCR; TCRdb keeps in-frame clones, though not all of them. The sample consists of about 50,000 clones, 65% to 85% of them appearing once. The source material was peripheral blood. The source of these receptors is a human donor in a cohort sampled during active COVID-19. Both conserved end residues are part of each CDR3. D genes are given only for firm matches. Clone sizes are given selectively: once, few, many, or a class where the clone is expanded.

clone size: NA
V gene: TRBV7-9
D gene: TRBD1
J gene: TRBJ1-1
CDR3 protein: CASRKTGVLNTEAFF
CDR3 DNA: TGTGCCAGCAGAAAAACAGGGGTCCTGAACACTGAAGCTTTCTTT

clone size: NA
V gene: TRBV18
D gene: NA
J gene: TRBJ1-5
CDR3 protein: CASSLRQNSNQPQHF
CDR3 DNA: TGTGCCAGCTCACTAAGACAGAATAGCAATCAGCCCCAGCATTTT

clone size: NA
V gene: TRBV9
D gene: TRBD2
J gene: TRBJ2-2
CDR3 protein: CASSTRGTSGGTGELFF
CDR3 DNA: TGTGCCAGCAGCACTCGGGGGACTAGCGGGGGAACCGGGGAGCTGTTTTTT

clone size: NA
V gene: TRBV27
D gene: NA
J gene: TRBJ1-1
CDR3 protein: CASISLMNTEAFF
CDR3 DNA: TGTGCCAGCATATCACTGATGAACACTGAAGCTTTCTTT

clone size: few
V gene: TRBV6-6
D gene: NA
J gene: TRBJ1-6
CDR3 protein: CASSYYQALNSPLHF
CDR3 DNA: TGTGCCAGCAGTTACTATCAGGCATTAAATTCACCCCTCCACTTT

clone size: NA
V gene: TRBV19
D gene: NA
J gene: TRBJ2-1
CDR3 protein: CASSMGDFGRSLNEQFF
CDR3 DNA: TGTGCCAGTAGTATGGGCGATTTCGGGAGATCATTGAATGAGCAGTTCTTC

clone size: NA
V gene: TRBV25-1
D gene: TRBD1
J gene: TRBJ2-7
CDR3 protein: CASREQGAGEQYF
CDR3 DNA: TGTGCCAGCAGAGAACAGGGGGCAGGAGAGCAGTACTTC

clone size: NA
V gene: TRBV5-1
D gene: NA
J gene: TRBJ1-2
CDR3 protein: CASSFDSRSGYTF
CDR3 DNA: TGCGCCAGCAGCTTTGACAGCAGGAGTGGCTACACCTTC

clone size: NA
V gene: TRBV11-2
D gene: TRBD2
J gene: TRBJ2-3
CDR3 protein: CASSLDPSGGAGDTQYF
CDR3 DNA: TGTGCCAGCAGCTTAGACCCTAGCGGGGGGGCTGGAGATACGCAGTATTTT

clone size: NA
V gene: TRBV7-2
D gene: TRBD2
J gene: TRBJ2-3
CDR3 protein: CASSLGGGRADTQYF
CDR3 DNA: TGTGCCAGCAGCTTAGGCGGGGGGAGGGCAGATACGCAGTATTTT

clone size: NA
V gene: TRBV19
D gene: NA
J gene: TRBJ2-3
CDR3 protein: CASRRVRDTDTQYF
CDR3 DNA: TGTGCCAGCAGGCGAGTGCGTGACACAGATACGCAGTATTTT

clone size: NA
V gene: TRBV7-4
D gene: TRBD1
J gene: TRBJ1-5
CDR3 protein: CASSLGDRGFRNQPQHF
CDR3 DNA: TGTGCCAGCAGCTTAGGGGACAGGGGGTTTCGCAATCAGCCCCAGCATTTT

clone size: NA
V gene: TRBV11-2
D gene: NA
J gene: TRBJ2-7
CDR3 protein: CASSQTSKGYEQYF
CDR3 DNA: TGTGCCAGCAGCCAAACTAGCAAGGGTTACGAGCAGTACTTC

clone size: NA
V gene: TRBV6-5
D gene: TRBD1
J gene: TRBJ1-3
CDR3 protein: CASRMTGLGNTIYF
CDR3 DNA: TGTGCCAGCAGGATGACAGGGCTTGGAAACACCATATATTTT

clone size: NA
V gene: TRBV27
D gene: NA
J gene: TRBJ1-4
CDR3 protein: CASSTRFTNEKLFF
CDR3 DNA: TGTGCCAGCAGTACGAGGTTTACTAATGAAAAACTGTTTTTT

clone size: once
V gene: TRBV4-1
D gene: NA
J gene: TRBJ2-7
CDR3 protein: CASSQEPSGEAHSYEQYF
CDR3 DNA: TGCGCCAGCAGCCAAGAGCCCTCCGGGGAGGCTCACTCCTACGAGCAGTACTTC

clone size: NA
V gene: TRBV5-6
D gene: NA
J gene: TRBJ1-4
CDR3 protein: CASSFGGRGATNEKLFF
CDR3 DNA: TGTGCCAGCAGCTTTGGGGGCAGGGGTGCAACTAATGAAAAACTGTTTTTT

clone size: NA
V gene: TRBV2
D gene: NA
J gene: TRBJ2-3
CDR3 protein: CASRRVGGTDTQYF
CDR3 DNA: TGTGCCAGCAGGAGGGTCGGAGGCACAGATACGCAGTATTTT

clone size: NA
V gene: TRBV9
D gene: TRBD2
J gene: TRBJ2-5
CDR3 protein: CASSIGLALQETQYF
CDR3 DNA: TGTGCCAGCAGCATCGGACTAGCGCTACAAGAGACCCAGTACTTC

clone size: NA
V gene: TRBV18
D gene: NA
J gene: TRBJ2-7
CDR3 protein: CASSPLLSTPGNEQYF
CDR3 DNA: TGTGCCAGCTCACCACTTTTAAGTACGCCAGGGAACGAGCAGTACTTC

clone size: NA
V gene: TRBV5-4
D gene: TRBD1
J gene: TRBJ1-1
CDR3 protein: CASSGKTGPGTEAFF
CDR3 DNA: TGTGCCAGCAGCGGTAAGACAGGGCCAGGCACTGAAGCTTTCTTT

clone size: NA
V gene: TRBV7-2
D gene: TRBD2
J gene: TRBJ2-2
CDR3 protein: CASSFGSGGVSGELFF
CDR3 DNA: TGTGCCAGCAGCTTCGGTAGCGGGGGGGTGAGCGGGGAGCTGTTTTTT

clone size: NA
V gene: TRBV7-9
D gene: NA
J gene: TRBJ2-6
CDR3 protein: CASSLMASGANVLTF
CDR3 DNA: TGTGCCAGCAGCTTAATGGCTTCTGGGGCCAACGTCCTGACTTTC

clone size: NA
V gene: TRBV5-1
D gene: TRBD1
J gene: TRBJ2-2
CDR3 protein: CASSWGQGAFTGELFF
CDR3 DNA: TGCGCCAGCAGCTGGGGGCAGGGGGCGTTCACCGGGGAGCTGTTTTTT

clone size: NA
V gene: TRBV18
D gene: NA
J gene: TRBJ2-7
CDR3 protein: CASSQTGTPLSSYEQYF
CDR3 DNA: TGTGCCAGCTCACAAACCGGGACTCCATTGAGCTCCTACGAGCAGTACTTC

clone size: NA
V gene: TRBV6-6
D gene: NA
J gene: TRBJ1-4
CDR3 protein: CASSAGEGRINEKLFF
CDR3 DNA: TGTGCCAGCAGTGCCGGGGAGGGCAGGATTAATGAAAAACTGTTTTTT

clone size: NA
V gene: TRBV28
D gene: TRBD1
J gene: TRBJ2-3
CDR3 protein: CASPPGQGAADTQYF
CDR3 DNA: TGTGCCAGCCCACCCGGCCAGGGGGCGGCAGATACGCAGTATTTT

clone size: NA
V gene: TRBV5-1
D gene: NA
J gene: TRBJ1-1
CDR3 protein: CASSPHSGRNTEAFF
CDR3 DNA: TGCGCCAGCAGCCCTCATTCCGGGAGGAACACTGAAGCTTTCTTT

clone size: NA
V gene: TRBV25-1
D gene: NA
J gene: TRBJ2-3
CDR3 protein: CASSTSGNTDTQYF
CDR3 DNA: TGTGCCAGCAGCACTAGTGGGAACACAGATACGCAGTATTTT

clone size: few
V gene: TRBV19
D gene: NA
J gene: TRBJ1-5
CDR3 protein: CASSIRGDPGGNQPQHF
CDR3 DNA: TGTGCCAGTAGTATTAGAGGGGACCCGGGAGGCAATCAGCCCCAGCATTTT

clone size: NA
V gene: TRBV7-8
D gene: NA
J gene: TRBJ1-1
CDR3 protein: CASSLAQGQAFF
CDR3 DNA: TGTGCCAGCAGCTTAGCACAGGGCCAAGCTTTCTTT

clone size: NA
V gene: TRBV19
D gene: TRBD1
J gene: TRBJ2-3
CDR3 protein: CASSIRDRSTDTQYF
CDR3 DNA: TGTGCCAGTAGTATTCGGGACAGGAGCACAGATACGCAGTATTTT

clone size: NA
V gene: TRBV18
D gene: NA
J gene: TRBJ1-3
CDR3 protein: CASSLDRASGNTIYF
CDR3 DNA: TGTGCCAGCTCCCTGGACAGAGCCTCTGGAAACACCATATATTTT

clone size: NA
V gene: TRBV6-6
D gene: NA
J gene: TRBJ2-1
CDR3 protein: CASSHRGTYNEQFF
CDR3 DNA: TGTGCCAGCAGCCACCGGGGGACTTACAATGAGCAGTTCTTC

clone size: NA
V gene: TRBV18
D gene: NA
J gene: TRBJ2-5
CDR3 protein: CASSLREETQYF
CDR3 DNA: TGTGCCAGCTCCCTACGGGAGGAGACCCAGTACTTC

clone size: NA
V gene: TRBV19
D gene: NA
J gene: TRBJ1-2
CDR3 protein: CASTLGGRYYGYTF
CDR3 DNA: TGTGCCAGTACCCTAGGGGGACGTTACTATGGCTACACCTTC

clone size: NA
V gene: TRBV7-2
D gene: NA
J gene: TRBJ2-1
CDR3 protein: CASSASGGYNEQFF
CDR3 DNA: TGTGCCAGCAGCGCCAGCGGAGGCTACAATGAGCAGTTCTTC

clone size: NA
V gene: TRBV5-4
D gene: NA
J gene: TRBJ2-3
CDR3 protein: CASSSLRGTTDTQYF
CDR3 DNA: TGTGCCAGCAGCTCTTTACGGGGGACCACAGATACGCAGTATTTT

clone size: once
V gene: TRBV6-5
D gene: NA
J gene: TRBJ2-7
CDR3 protein: CASSKQGISYEQYF
CDR3 DNA: TGTGCCAGCAGCAAACAGGGTATTTCCTACGAGCAGTACTTC

clone size: NA
V gene: TRBV5-1
D gene: NA
J gene: TRBJ1-6
CDR3 protein: CASSQGQNNSPLHF
CDR3 DNA: TGCGCCAGCAGCCAAGGACAGAATAATTCACCCCTCCACTTT

clone size: NA
V gene: TRBV5-1
D gene: TRBD1
J gene: TRBJ1-6
CDR3 protein: CASSSTDRANSPLHF
CDR3 DNA: TGCGCCAGCAGCTCAACGGACAGGGCAAATTCACCCCTCCACTTT

clone size: NA
V gene: TRBV7-6
D gene: NA
J gene: TRBJ2-1
CDR3 protein: CASSLGGGIYNEQFF
CDR3 DNA: TGTGCCAGCAGCTTAGGTGGGGGCATTTACAATGAGCAGTTCTTC